This TCR beta chain was recorded in a study of Graves' ophthalmopathy and Graves' hyperthyroidism. Study-wide results and limits: A 13-signature model separated ophthalmopathy from stable hyperthyroidism, just over 85% sensitivity, approximately 80% specificity. Blood also harbored most expanded thyroid clonotypes above 0.001 frequency.

CDR3 regions of TCR beta were amplified from RNA transcripts. After a first-round RT-PCR with HTBI primers, a second-round multiplex PCR was run. From the multiplex PCR reads, TCRdb called clonotypes with MiXCR, one entry per CDR3 protein. The sample gives some 350,000 distinct CDR3 sequences, about 15% of which show up once; approximately 2.4% is in the top ten. Orbital computed tomography, thyroid ultrasound, TRAb, serum thyroxine and clinical symptoms formed the basis of diagnosis. This clonotype appeared many times. Its antigen is still unknown. This CDR3 region has 13 residues. V lost 5 bases and J lost 7, with 18 bases in between. CDR1 is DFQATT and CDR2 is SNEGSKA in the germline V gene (reference sequence).

The chain carries TRBV20-1 and TRBJ2-7; the D gene is possibly TRBD1 (6 bases). The TCR comes from an adult woman with stable Graves' hyperthyroidism. The sequencing input was peripheral blood. The CDR3 coding sequence is TGCAGTGCTTCCGGGGTGGGGGCTGGAGAGCAGTACTTC. This sequence encodes CSASGVGAGEQYF.